Each of the 24 T cell receptor beta chains below was sequenced from the same sample in a study of breast tumors, draining lymph nodes, adjacent tissues. The lymph nodes were axillary draining lymph nodes from breast cancer patients. TCRdb redid the calling of the multiplex PCR reads with MiXCR, one entry per CDR3 protein. The sample includes more than 200,000 distinct CDR3 sequences, around 32% seen only once; the top ten take roughly 1.5%. The material sequenced was axillary lymph node tissue. Receptors were obtained from a female donor with breast cancer. Some clones in this sample may be carry-over from other donors' samples.

This rearrangement joins TRBV25-1 to TRBJ2-3, with 14 positions matching TRBD2. Looked up from germline, CDR1 is MGHDK and CDR2 is SYGVNS. There are 16 residues in the CDR3. With V trimmed by 4 bases and J by 7 bases, 7 bases remained unmatched. Here the CDR3 DNA reads TGTGCCAGCAGTGCAACCGGACTAGCGGGAGGAAATACGCAGTATTTT. Its translation is CASSATGLAGGNTQYF.

This clonotype was seen repeatedly, ten times or more. V gene TRBV5-6 combines with J gene TRBJ2-2; 7 bases are shared with TRBD1. Germline V gene data show CDR1 as SGHDT and CDR2 as YYEEEE. V gave up 3 bases and J gave up 2 bases; unmatched junction bases: 4. This CDR3 is built from 15 residues. The CDR3 sequence: CASSSRQGNTGELFF. CDR3 in DNA: TGTGCCAGCAGCTCTCGACAGGGAAACACCGGGGAGCTGTTTTTT.

Remarks on this clonotype: The junction does not match germline at one end; this may be a read error. J is TRBJ2-3 and V is TRBV2; D possibly corresponds to TRBD2 (5 bases). Germline V gene data show CDR1 as SNHLY and CDR2 as FYNNEI. CDR3 length: 14 residues. CDR3 nucleotide sequence: TGTGCCGGCAGTTGGACTGCCAGCACAGATACGCAGTATTTT. Translated, it gives CAGSWTASTDTQYF.

As concerns this clonotype: A read error is possible here, since a much larger clone lies one base away. The chain combines TRBV12-3 or TRBV12-4 with TRBJ2-1; D gene unclear. V lost 5 bases, J lost 9 bases, and 20 bases lay in between. The CDR3 covers 15 residues. DNA of the CDR3: TGTGCCAGCAGTGACCTCCGCCCGGACGGTGGTGAGCAGTTCTTC. It codes for CASSDLRPDGGEQFF.

This clonotype was seen ten or more times. The J gene is TRBJ2-1, the V gene TRBV7-8; 8 bases map to TRBD2. CDR1 and CDR2 from the germline V gene are SGHVS and FQNEAQ. The length of the CDR3 is 16 residues. V was pared by 5 bases and J by 7 bases, with 13 bases of the junction left unmatched. This CDR3 reads CASSPPRSGSRNEQFF. CDR3 nucleotides: TGTGCCAGCAGCCCACCTAGAAGCGGGAGCAGGAATGAGCAGTTCTTC.

In its sample, this clonotype was seen a few times. Just one base apart from a much larger clone, this may be a read error. The J gene is TRBJ2-7, the V gene TRBV20-1; no clear D gene. Germline loops: CDR1 DFQATT, CDR2 SNEGSKA (reference sequence). The CDR3 has 13 amino acids. The chain's CDR3 is CSARDLLSYAQYF. CDR3 sequence (DNA): TGCAGTGCTAGAGATTTGCTCTCCTACGCGCAGTACTTC.

This clonotype was counted many times. The rearrangement uses TRBV19 and TRBJ2-2; 8 nucleotides match TRBD1. J gave up 6 bases and V 6 bases, and 6 bases lay outside the gene matches. From germline, CDR1 is LNHDA and CDR2 SQIVND (reference sequence). This CDR3 region has 14 residues. The CDR3 protein is CASRDREVAGELFF. The CDR3 DNA reads TGTGCCAGTAGGGACAGGGAAGTCGCCGGGGAGCTGTTTTTT.

J is TRBJ1-3 and V is TRBV25-1, with TRBD1 matching 10 bases. CDR1 is MGHDK and CDR2 is SYGVNS in the germline V gene. The CDR3 is 14 residues long. CDR3 nucleotide sequence: TGTGCTACCGCATCGGGACAGGGGGGAAACACCATATATTTT. It is translated as CATASGQGGNTIYF.

This clonotype showed up just once. The germline gene is not matched at one end of the junction; a read error may be the cause. This chain connects TRBV24-1 to TRBJ1-2, with 9 bases aligning to TRBD1. CDR1 is KGHDR, CDR2 SFDVKD, per germline. The CDR3 loop spans 16 amino acids. This CDR3 reads CATSDSRTGDDYGYTF. The CDR3 DNA follows: TGCGCCACCAGTGATTCTCGGACAGGGGACGACTATGGCTACACCTTC.

This clonotype was counted many times. The chain is built from TRBV12-3 or TRBV12-4 and TRBJ2-1, with TRBD1 identical over 8 bases. CDR3 length: 14 residues. V was clipped by 6 bases and J by 5 bases; unmatched bases: 6. CDR3 bases: TGTGCCAGCAGCTCGGGGACAGGTGACAATGAGCAGTTCTTC. Protein sequence: CASSSGTGDNEQFF.

This clonotype showed up many times. This sequence joins TRBV20-1 and TRBJ2-3; the match to TRBD1 covers 8 bases. The CDR3 is 13 amino acids. The germline V gene encodes CDR1 DFQATT and CDR2 SNEGSKA (reference sequence). The V segment lost 6 bases and the J segment 1 base; nucleotides outside the gene matches: 3. This CDR3 reads CSATRGRTDTQYF. CDR3 bases: TGCAGTGCAACCAGGGGGCGCACAGATACGCAGTATTTT.

As regards this clonotype: Without the conserved terminal phenylalanine or tryptophan, this CDR3 likely stems from a read error. The limits of the CDR3 on the DNA are not certain, so only TCRdb's listed CDR3 is given. The rearrangement uses TRBV9 and TRBJ2-5; TRBD1 was called by the table and not checked on the DNA. The CDR3 comprises 15 residues, both ends counted. Per the germline V gene, CDR1 is SGDLS and CDR2 is YYNGEE. The CDR3: CASSGDREFQETQCL.

In its sample, this clonotype was seen many times. The V and J genes are TRBV9 and TRBJ2-2, with 8 bases lining up with TRBD2. There are 17 residues in the CDR3. Germline loops: CDR1 SGDLS, CDR2 YYNGEE. V was pared by 0 bases and J by 4 bases, with 8 bases of the junction left unmatched. DNA for the CDR3: TGTGCCAGCAGCGTAGGGGGAGCGGGAGTTGTCACCGGGGAGCTGTTTTTT. Translated, it gives CASSVGGAGVVTGELFF.

CDR3 nucleotide sequence: TGTGCCAGCACCAACCGTGGGACGGCCGTGAACACTGAAGCTTTCTTT. It codes for CASTNRGTAVNTEAFF. The gene calls are TRBV6-1 and TRBJ1-1, with D possibly being TRBD1 (5 bases). This CDR3 region has 16 residues. Per germline, CDR1 MNHNS and CDR2 SASEGT. The V end lost 7 bases, the J end lost 0 bases, and 18 bases lay between the germline ends.

This clonotype was seen at least ten times. This rearrangement joins TRBV6-6 to TRBJ2-2; D call uncertain. From germline, CDR1 is MNHNY and CDR2 SVGAGI (reference sequence). Trimming left V 5 bases short and J 2 bases short, with 21 bases between. The length of the CDR3 is 18 residues. The chain's CDR3 is CASSPPPNLRSNTGELFF. CDR3 DNA sequence: TGTGCCAGCAGTCCCCCCCCCAACCTAAGGTCTAACACCGGGGAGCTGTTTTTT.

This clonotype has a count of ten or more. The chain links TRBV28 to TRBJ1-5, with D possibly matching TRBD1 (6 bases). The CDR3 has 15 residues. Germline CDR1 reads MDHEN; CDR2 reads SYDVKM. V lost 10 bases to trimming and J lost 6 bases, with 22 bases between them. DNA for the CDR3: TGTGCCACCAAAAGAGTACAGGGTAGGACTCAGCCCCAGCATTTT. It translates to CATKRVQGRTQPQHF.

The genes are TRBV18 and TRBJ2-7; perhaps TRBD1 as D (6 bases). Germline CDR1 is KGHSH and CDR2 is LQKENI. This CDR3 comprises 15 residues. The V end lost 4 bases, the J end lost 1 base, and 14 bases lay between the germline ends. CDR3 sequence: CASSHSLGASYEQYF. The CDR3 nucleotides are TGTGCCAGCTCACACTCACTGGGGGCGTCCTACGAGCAGTACTTC.

Comments on this clonotype: Its ends do not fully match the called genes, so a read error is possible. The V and J genes are TRBV5-1 and TRBJ1-2, with D possibly TRBD1 on 6 matching bases. This CDR3 spans 12 amino acids. Germline V gives CDR1 SGHRS, CDR2 YFSETQ. The CDR3 sequence: CACSPQGLGYAF. As DNA, the CDR3 is TGCGCCTGCAGTCCTCAGGGGCTCGGCTACGCCTTC.

This clonotype was seen a single time. The junction shows a germline mismatch at one end, possibly a read error. The J gene is TRBJ1-1, the V gene TRBV10-3, with D perhaps TRBD1 (6 bases). CDR1 is ENHRY, CDR2 SYGVKD, per germline. This CDR3 is built from 14 residues. Here the CDR3 reads CSISRGGQNTEAFF. The CDR3 DNA reads TGTTCCATCAGCAGGGGAGGCCAGAACACTGAAGCTTTCTTT.

This clonotype has ten or more counts. V is TRBV7-9 and J is TRBJ2-7; D perhaps matches TRBD1 (5 bases). This CDR3 contains 12 residues. V was pared by 5 bases and J by 2 bases, with 7 bases between. Germline V gene data show CDR1 as SEHNR and CDR2 as FQNEAQ (reference sequence). The CDR3 bases are TGTGCCAGCAGCCCGACAGCCTACGAGCAGTACTTC. Its translation is CASSPTAYEQYF.

The CDR3 nucleotides are TGTGCCAGCAGCTCCGCCGGGACTAGGGGTTGGGAGACCCAGTACTTC. Translated: CASSSAGTRGWETQYF. The genes are TRBV7-9 and TRBJ2-5, with 8 bases aligning to TRBD2. V trimming: 4 bases; J trimming: 5 bases; junction bases outside the gene matches: 12. Germline CDR1 SEHNR, CDR2 FQNEAQ (reference sequence). The CDR3 loop spans 16 amino acids.

This clonotype was seen at least ten times. The chain joins TRBV9 to TRBJ2-2; D perhaps matches TRBD1 (5 bases). Germline lookup yields CDR1 SGDLS and CDR2 YYNGEE. There are 15 residues in the CDR3. Trimming took 7 bases from V and 5 from J, leaving 18 bases between them. CDR3 DNA sequence: TGTGCCAGCGCCTGGAGTGTAGGGGTTACCGGGGAGCTGTTTTTT. This sequence encodes CASAWSVGVTGELFF.

J is TRBJ2-2 and V is TRBV12-3 or TRBV12-4; D may be TRBD2 (5 bases). The CDR3 consists of 13 residues. The V and J ends lost 2 bases and 16 bases respectively, with 17 bases between them. CDR3 loop: CASSLTNTGESFF. CDR3 DNA: TGTGCCAGCAGTTTAACGAACACCGGGGAGTCGTTTTTT.

In its sample, this clonotype was seen many times. The chain recombines TRBV5-8 with TRBJ1-2; 7 bases fit TRBD1. Looked up from germline, CDR1 is SGHTS and CDR2 is YDEGEE. The CDR3 has 13 residues. V lost 5 bases to trimming and J lost 4 bases; unmatched junction nucleotides: 5. CDR3 DNA sequence: TGTGCCAGCAGTCGGACAGGCGGCTATGGCTACACCTTC. Amino acids: CASSRTGGYGYTF.